This T cell receptor beta chain was recovered during a study of cytomegalovirus exposure and HLA in healthy donors. The PCR employed 60 Vbeta primers together with 13 Jbeta primers. Clones were sequenced by immunoSEQ multiplex PCR, and TCRdb holds only the in-frame ones, with some missing. The table includes 150,000 to 200,000 clones, more than 75% detected once. Whole-study findings and limits: Later on, analysis showed that most CMV-associated TCR beta chains appeared to be HLA-restricted.

CDR1 SGHDN and CDR2 FVKESK come from the germline V gene. The CDR3 totals 14 residues. Trimming stripped 3 bases from V and 4 bases from J, with 13 bases between. A word on this clone: Its antigen is unidentified.

Sequencing used PBMCs. This chain connects TRBV14 to TRBJ2-7; no firm D call. The clonotype was recovered from a man aged 18 to 30 in good health and CMV-seropositive. CDR3 sequence reads: CASSHTGILYEQYF. CDR3 nucleotides: TGTGCCAGCAGCCACACGGGTATCCTATACGAGCAGTACTTC.